This is a list of T cell receptor beta chains from one sample in a study of blood T cell repertoires in COVID-19. Sequenced by immunoSEQ multiplex PCR; TCRdb stores in-frame clones only, minus some. The profile shows 200,000 to 250,000 clones, about 84% of them singletons. The sequenced sample was PBMCs or T cells enriched from blood (not recorded which). These receptors were taken from a man aged 55-75 years who had recovered from COVID-19. The CDR3 runs from the conserved cysteine through the conserved F or W. The order of the fields is V gene, clone size, J gene, D gene, CDR3 length, CDR3 DNA, CDR3 protein. D genes are given only for firm matches. Not every row has a clone size; where given, it reads once, few, many or a size class.

>TRBV6-5|.|TRBJ1-1|.|14
TGTGCCAGCAGTCGAGGCAGGGGACGTACTGAAGCTTTCTTT
CASSRGRGRTEAFF
>TRBV12-3/TRBV12-4|.|TRBJ1-1|.|13
TGTGCCAGCAGTCCCGACAGCAACACTGAAGCTTTCTTT
CASSPDSNTEAFF
>TRBV30|.|TRBJ2-1|.|14
TGTGCCTGGGGGGCGCCGGGGGCCTACAATGAGCAGTTCTTC
CAWGAPGAYNEQFF
>TRBV30|.|TRBJ2-2|.|14
TGTGCCTGGCAACCGGGACACGACACCGGGGAGCTGTTTTTT
CAWQPGHDTGELFF
>TRBV5-1|.|TRBJ1-5|.|15
TGCGCCAGCAGCCCGCGGACAGTTTTCAATCAGCCCCAGCATTTT
CASSPRTVFNQPQHF
>TRBV13|.|TRBJ1-3|.|15
TGTGCCAGCAGCATCAGGTCCAACTCTGGAAACACCATATATTTT
CASSIRSNSGNTIYF
>TRBV18|.|TRBJ2-7|TRBD1|15
TGTGCCAGCTCACCTGATCCGGGACAGGGGGGCGAGCAGTACTTC
CASSPDPGQGGEQYF
>TRBV29-1|few|TRBJ2-7|TRBD2|12
TGCAGCGTTGAGGGGACTAGCGGGGGGCCATCGTTC
CSVEGTSGGPSF
>TRBV9|.|TRBJ2-2|TRBD1|15
TGTGCCAGCAGCCCCCGAGGGACAGTGGAAGGGGAGCTGTTTTTT
CASSPRGTVEGELFF
>TRBV7-9|.|TRBJ2-7|TRBD1|15
TGTGCCAGCAGCTTAGGAGACGACAGGGGGCACGAGCAGTACTTC
CASSLGDDRGHEQYF